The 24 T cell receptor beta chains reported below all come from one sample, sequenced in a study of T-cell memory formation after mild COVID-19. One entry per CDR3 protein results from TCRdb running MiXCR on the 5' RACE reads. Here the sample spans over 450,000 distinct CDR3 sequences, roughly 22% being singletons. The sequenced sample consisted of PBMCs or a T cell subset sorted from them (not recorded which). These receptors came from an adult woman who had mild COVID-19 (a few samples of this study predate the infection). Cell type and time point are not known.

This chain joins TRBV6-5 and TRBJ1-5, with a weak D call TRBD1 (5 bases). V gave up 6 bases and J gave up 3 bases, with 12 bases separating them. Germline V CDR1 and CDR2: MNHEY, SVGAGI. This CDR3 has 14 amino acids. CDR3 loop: CASRETGINQPQHF. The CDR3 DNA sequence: TGTGCCAGCAGGGAAACAGGCATCAATCAGCCCCAGCATTTT.

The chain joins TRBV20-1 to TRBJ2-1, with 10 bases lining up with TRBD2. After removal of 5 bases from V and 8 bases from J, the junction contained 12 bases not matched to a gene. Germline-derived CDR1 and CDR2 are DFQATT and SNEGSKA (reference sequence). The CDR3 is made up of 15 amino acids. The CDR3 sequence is CSAPMGSGRFHEQFF. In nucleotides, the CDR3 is TGCAGTGCTCCGATGGGTAGCGGGAGGTTCCATGAGCAGTTCTTC.

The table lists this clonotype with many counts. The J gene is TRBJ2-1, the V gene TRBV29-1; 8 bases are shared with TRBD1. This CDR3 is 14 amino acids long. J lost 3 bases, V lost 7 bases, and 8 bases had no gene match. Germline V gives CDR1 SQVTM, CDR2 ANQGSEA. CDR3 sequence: CSESDRANYNEQFF. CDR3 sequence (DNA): TGCAGCGAGTCGGACAGGGCTAACTACAATGAGCAGTTCTTC.

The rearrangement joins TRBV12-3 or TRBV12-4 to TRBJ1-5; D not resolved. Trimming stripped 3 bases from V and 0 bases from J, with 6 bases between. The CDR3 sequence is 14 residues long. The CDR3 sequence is CASSFGTSNQPQHF. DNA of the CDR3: TGTGCCAGCAGTTTCGGTACTAGCAATCAGCCCCAGCATTTT.

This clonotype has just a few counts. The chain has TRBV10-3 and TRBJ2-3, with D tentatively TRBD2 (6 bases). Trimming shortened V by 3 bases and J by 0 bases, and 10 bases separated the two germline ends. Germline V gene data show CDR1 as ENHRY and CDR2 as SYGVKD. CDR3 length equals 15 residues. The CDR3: CAISEGGTSTDTQYF. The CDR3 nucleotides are TGTGCCATCAGTGAAGGCGGGACCAGCACAGATACGCAGTATTTT.

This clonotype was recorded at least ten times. In DNA, the CDR3 is TGTGCCAGCAGCTCGCGGCAGGGGATGAACACTGAAGCTTTCTTT. Its translation is CASSSRQGMNTEAFF. The chain couples TRBV7-6 to TRBJ1-1, with a weak D call TRBD1 (6 bases). This CDR3 is 15 amino acids long. Germline V gene sequence: CDR1 SGHVS, CDR2 FNYEAQ. Trimming left V 4 bases short and J 0 bases short, with 12 bases between.

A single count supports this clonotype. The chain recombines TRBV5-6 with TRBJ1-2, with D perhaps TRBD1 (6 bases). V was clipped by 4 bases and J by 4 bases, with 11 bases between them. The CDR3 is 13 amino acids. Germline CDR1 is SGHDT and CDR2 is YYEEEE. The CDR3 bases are TGTGCCAGCAGCCGGGACATGGTCTATGGCTACACCTTC. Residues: CASSRDMVYGYTF.

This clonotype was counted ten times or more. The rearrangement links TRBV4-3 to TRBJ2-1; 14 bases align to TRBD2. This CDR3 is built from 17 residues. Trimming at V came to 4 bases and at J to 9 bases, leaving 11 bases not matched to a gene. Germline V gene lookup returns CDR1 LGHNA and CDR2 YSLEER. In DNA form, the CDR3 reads TGCGCCAGCAGCCGCCGCGAGGGACTAGCGGGAGTAAGTGAGCAGTTCTTC. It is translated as CASSRREGLAGVSEQFF.

In DNA form, the CDR3 reads TGTGCCAGCAGTTACTCCCCAGCGGATAAACACAATGAGCAGTTCTTC. The encoded protein is CASSYSPADKHNEQFF. The V and J genes are TRBV6-5 and TRBJ2-1; the D gene is possibly TRBD2 (5 bases). V was trimmed by 0 bases and J by 5 bases, leaving 14 bases between them. Germline V gene data show CDR1 as MNHEY and CDR2 as SVGAGI. The CDR3 contains 16 residues.

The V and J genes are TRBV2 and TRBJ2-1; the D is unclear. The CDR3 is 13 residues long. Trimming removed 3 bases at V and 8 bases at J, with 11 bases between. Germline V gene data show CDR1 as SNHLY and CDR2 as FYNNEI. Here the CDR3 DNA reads TGTGCCAGCAGTGAGACAATTCCCTATGAGCAGTTCTTC. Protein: CASSETIPYEQFF.

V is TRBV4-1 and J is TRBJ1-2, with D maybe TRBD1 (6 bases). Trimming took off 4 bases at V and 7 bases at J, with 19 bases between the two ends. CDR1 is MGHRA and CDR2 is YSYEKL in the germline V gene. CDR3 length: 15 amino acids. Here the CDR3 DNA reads TGCGCCAGCAGCCTGGGACACCTCGTAGGAGGTGGCTACACCTTC. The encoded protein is CASSLGHLVGGGYTF.

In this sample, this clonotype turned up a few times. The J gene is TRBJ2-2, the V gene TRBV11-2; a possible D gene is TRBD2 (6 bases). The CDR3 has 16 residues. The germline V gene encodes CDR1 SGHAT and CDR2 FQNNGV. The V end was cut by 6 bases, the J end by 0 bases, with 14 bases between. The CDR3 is CASSPKWGANTGELFF. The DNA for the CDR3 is TGTGCCAGCAGTCCTAAATGGGGGGCGAACACCGGGGAGCTGTTTTTT.

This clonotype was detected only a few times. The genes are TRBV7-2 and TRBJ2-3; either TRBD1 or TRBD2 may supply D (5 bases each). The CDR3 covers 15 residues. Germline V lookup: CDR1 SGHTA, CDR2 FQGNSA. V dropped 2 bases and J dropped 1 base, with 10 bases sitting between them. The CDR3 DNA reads TGTGCCAGCAGCTTAACCCGGGACCGCACAGATACGCAGTATTTT. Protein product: CASSLTRDRTDTQYF.

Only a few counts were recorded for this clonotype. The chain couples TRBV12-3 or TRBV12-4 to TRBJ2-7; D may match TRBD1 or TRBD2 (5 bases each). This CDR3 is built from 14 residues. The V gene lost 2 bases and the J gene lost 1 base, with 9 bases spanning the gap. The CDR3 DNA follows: TGTGCCAGCAGTTTACAGGGACCATCCTACGAGCAGTACTTC. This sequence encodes CASSLQGPSYEQYF.

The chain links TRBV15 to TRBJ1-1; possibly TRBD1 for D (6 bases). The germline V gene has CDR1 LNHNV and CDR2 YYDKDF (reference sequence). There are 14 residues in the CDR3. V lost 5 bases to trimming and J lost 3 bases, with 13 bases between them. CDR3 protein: CATSGQSGDTEAFF. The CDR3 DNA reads TGTGCCACCAGCGGACAGTCGGGGGACACTGAAGCTTTCTTT.

The CDR3 nucleotides read TGTGCCAGCACGACAGCCTTGAACACTGAAGCTTTCTTT. Protein sequence: CASTTALNTEAFF. This chain links TRBV3-1 with TRBJ1-1; a weak D match, TRBD1 (5 bases). CDR3 length: 13 amino acids. V gave up 7 bases and J gave up 0 bases, with 9 bases separating them. Per germline, CDR1 LGHDT and CDR2 YNNKEL (reference sequence).

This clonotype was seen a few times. CDR3 sequence (DNA): TGTGCCAGCAGTGTAACAGGCACAGATACGCAGTATTTT. Its protein is CASSVTGTDTQYF. The chain has TRBV25-1 and TRBJ2-3; D unclear. V shed 4 bases and J shed 1 base, with 6 bases lying between them. The CDR3 length is 13 residues. CDR1 and CDR2 from the germline V gene are MGHDK and SYGVNS.

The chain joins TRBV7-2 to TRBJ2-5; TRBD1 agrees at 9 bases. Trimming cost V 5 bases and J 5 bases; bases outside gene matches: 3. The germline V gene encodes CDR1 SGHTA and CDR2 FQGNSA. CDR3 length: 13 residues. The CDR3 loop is CASSQGTGETQYF. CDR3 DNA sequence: TGTGCCAGCAGCCAGGGGACAGGGGAGACCCAGTACTTC.

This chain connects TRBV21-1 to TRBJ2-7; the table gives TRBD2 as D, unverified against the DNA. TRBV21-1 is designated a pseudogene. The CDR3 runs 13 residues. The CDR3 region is CAINGEGSHEQYF. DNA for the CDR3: TGTGCCATAAACGGGGAGGGTAGCCACGAGCAGTACTTC.

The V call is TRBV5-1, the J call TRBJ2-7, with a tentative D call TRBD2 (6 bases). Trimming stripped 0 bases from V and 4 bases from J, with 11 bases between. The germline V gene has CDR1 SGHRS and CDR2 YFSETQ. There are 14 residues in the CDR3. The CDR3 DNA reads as TGCGCCAGCAGCTTGGGTGGGACTCAATACGAGCAGTACTTC. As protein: CASSLGGTQYEQYF.

DNA of the CDR3: TGTGCCTGGAGTGTCCAGATTATCGGTAACGGACCCTCCTACGAGCAGTACTTC. Translation: CAWSVQIIGNGPSYEQYF. The chain joins TRBV30 to TRBJ2-7, with D hard to call. V was trimmed by 0 bases and J by 0 bases, leaving 21 bases between them. The CDR3 consists of 18 residues. Per germline, CDR1 GTSNPN and CDR2 SVGIG (reference sequence).

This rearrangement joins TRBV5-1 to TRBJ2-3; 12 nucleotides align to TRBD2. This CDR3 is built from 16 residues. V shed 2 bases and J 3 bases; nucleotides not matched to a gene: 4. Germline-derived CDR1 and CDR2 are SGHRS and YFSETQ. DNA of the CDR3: TGCGCCAGCAGCTTCGAGACTAGCGGGAGAACAGATACGCAGTATTTT. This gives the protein CASSFETSGRTDTQYF.

DNA of the CDR3: TGTGCCATCAGCCCCGGACCTCCACGCGGAACTGAAGCTTTCTTT. It specifies CAISPGPPRGTEAFF. The chain joins TRBV10-3 to TRBJ1-1; D gene unclear. CDR3 length: 15 amino acids. The ends were cut back, 6 bases at V and 5 bases at J, with 19 bases in the middle. CDR1 and CDR2 from the germline V gene are ENHRY and SYGVKD.

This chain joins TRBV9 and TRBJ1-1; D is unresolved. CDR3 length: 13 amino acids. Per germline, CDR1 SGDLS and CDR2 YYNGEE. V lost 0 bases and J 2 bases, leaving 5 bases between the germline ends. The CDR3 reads CASSVEINTEAFF. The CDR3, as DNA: TGTGCCAGCAGCGTAGAAATCAACACTGAAGCTTTCTTT.